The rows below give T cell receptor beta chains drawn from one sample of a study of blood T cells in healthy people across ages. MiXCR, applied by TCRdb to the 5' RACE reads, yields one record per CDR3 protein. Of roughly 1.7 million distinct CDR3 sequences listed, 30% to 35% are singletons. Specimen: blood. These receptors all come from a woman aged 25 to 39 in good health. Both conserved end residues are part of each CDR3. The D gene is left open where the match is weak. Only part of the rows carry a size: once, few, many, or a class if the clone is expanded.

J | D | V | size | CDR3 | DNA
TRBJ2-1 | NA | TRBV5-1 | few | CASSLDPAGNNEQFF | TGCGCCAGCAGCTTGGATCCAGCCGGGAACAATGAGCAGTTCTTC
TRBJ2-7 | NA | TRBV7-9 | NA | CASSFGNVASDEQYF | TGTGCCAGCAGCTTCGGGAACGTCGCCTCCGACGAGCAGTACTTC
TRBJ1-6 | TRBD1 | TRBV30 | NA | CAWKGGHNSPLHF | TGTGCCTGGAAAGGGGGCCATAATTCACCCCTCCACTTT
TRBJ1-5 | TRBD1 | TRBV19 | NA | CASMEGDRVNQPQHF | TGTGCCAGTATGGAGGGGGACAGGGTGAATCAGCCCCAGCATTTT
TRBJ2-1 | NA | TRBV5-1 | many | CASSLAGIAYNEQFF | TGCGCCAGCAGCTTGGCAGGTATTGCCTACAATGAGCAGTTCTTC
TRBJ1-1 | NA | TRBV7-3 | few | CASSFSGESTEAFF | TGTGCCAGCAGCTTTTCAGGGGAATCCACTGAAGCTTTCTTT
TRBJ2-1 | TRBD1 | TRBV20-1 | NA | CSARGDRYYNEQFF | TGCAGTGCTAGAGGGGACAGATACTACAATGAGCAGTTCTTC
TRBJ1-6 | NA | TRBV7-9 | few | CASSVTTGGNSPLHF | TGTGCCAGCAGCGTAACGACAGGCGGAAATTCACCCCTCCACTTT
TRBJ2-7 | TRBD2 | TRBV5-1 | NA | CASRPTGGRAGIDYEQYF | TGCGCCAGCAGACCAACGGGCGGGAGGGCCGGAATTGACTACGAGCAGTACTTC
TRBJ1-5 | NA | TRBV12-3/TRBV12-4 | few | CASGRGLNSNQPQHF | TGTGCCAGCGGGAGGGGTCTAAATAGCAATCAGCCCCAGCATTTT
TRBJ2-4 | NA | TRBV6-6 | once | CASRPGQELAKNIQYF | TGTGCCAGCAGGCCGGGACAAGAACTAGCCAAAAACATTCAGTACTTC
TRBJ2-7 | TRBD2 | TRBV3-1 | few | CASSQQGTSGPVGYEQYF | TGTGCCAGCAGCCAACAAGGGACTAGCGGACCGGTGGGTTACGAGCAGTACTTC
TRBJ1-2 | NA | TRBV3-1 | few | CASSQAAGTIHGYTF | TGTGCCAGCAGCCAAGCCGCCGGGACAATCCATGGCTACACCTTC
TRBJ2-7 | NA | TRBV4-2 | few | CASSRGRGSSYEQYF | TGTGCCAGCAGCCGGGGGAGGGGGAGCTCCTACGAGCAGTACTTC
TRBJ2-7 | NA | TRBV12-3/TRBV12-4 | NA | CASSLVSRGVYEQYF | TGTGCCAGCAGTTTAGTGAGCAGGGGGGTATACGAGCAGTACTTC
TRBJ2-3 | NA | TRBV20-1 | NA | CSARDGYTVTQYF | TGCAGTGCTAGAGATGGATACACAGTTACGCAGTATTTT
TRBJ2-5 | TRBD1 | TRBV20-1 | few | CSARPGQGQETQYF | TGCAGTGCTAGACCCGGACAGGGACAAGAGACCCAGTACTTC
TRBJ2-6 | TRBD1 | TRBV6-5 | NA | CASKETGAGANVLTF | TGTGCCAGCAAAGAGACAGGGGCTGGGGCCAACGTCCTGACTTTC
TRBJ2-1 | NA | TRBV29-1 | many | CSVEPTNNEQFF | TGCAGCGTCGAGCCTACAAACAATGAGCAGTTCTTC
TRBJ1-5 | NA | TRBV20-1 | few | CSARDLKGNSPQHF | TGCAGTGCTAGAGATCTTAAAGGGAACTCGCCCCAGCATTTT
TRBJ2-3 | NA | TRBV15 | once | CATSRDLKGDVSTDTQYF | TGTGCCACCAGCAGAGATCTCAAGGGGGACGTCAGCACAGATACGCAGTATTTT
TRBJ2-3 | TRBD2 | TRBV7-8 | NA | CASRLLKPGLAVHTQYF | TGTGCCAGCAGACTCCTAAAACCGGGACTAGCGGTACATACGCAGTATTTT
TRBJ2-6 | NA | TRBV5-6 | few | CASSLEDPPSGANVLTF | TGTGCCAGCAGCTTGGAGGATCCCCCCTCTGGGGCCAACGTCCTGACTTTC
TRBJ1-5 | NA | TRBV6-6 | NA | CASSYGEQPQHF | TGTGCCAGCAGTTATGGGGAGCAGCCCCAGCATTTT
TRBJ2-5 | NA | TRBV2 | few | CASSEEVETQYF | TGTGCCAGCAGTGAAGAGGTGGAGACCCAGTACTTC
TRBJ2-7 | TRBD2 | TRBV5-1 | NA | CTSSLYGTSGRDYEQYF | TGCACCAGCAGCTTGTACGGGACTAGCGGGAGGGACTACGAGCAGTACTTC
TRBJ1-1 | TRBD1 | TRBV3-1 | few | CASSQDWASTGDNTEAFF | TGTGCCAGCAGCCAAGATTGGGCTTCGACAGGGGACAACACTGAAGCTTTCTTT
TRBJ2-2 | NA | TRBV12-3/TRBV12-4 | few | CASTPSVGGELFF | TGTGCCAGCACGCCTAGCGTAGGCGGGGAGCTGTTTTTT
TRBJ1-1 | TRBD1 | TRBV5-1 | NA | CASSPAPGGYGNTEAFF | TGCGCCAGCAGCCCCGCCCCAGGGGGCTATGGGAACACTGAAGCTTTCTTT
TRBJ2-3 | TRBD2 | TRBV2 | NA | CASRRGTSGRQDTQYF | TGTGCCAGCAGAAGAGGGACTAGCGGGAGACAAGATACGCAGTATTTT
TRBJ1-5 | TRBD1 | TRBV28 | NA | CASSREQGAGQPQHF | TGTGCCAGCAGCCGAGAACAGGGGGCCGGTCAGCCCCAGCATTTT
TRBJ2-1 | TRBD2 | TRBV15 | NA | CATGASGKSEQFF | TGTGCCACCGGAGCTAGCGGGAAAAGTGAGCAGTTCTTC
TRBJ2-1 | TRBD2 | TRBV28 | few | CASSLGGGKTYNEQFF | TGTGCCAGCAGTCTTGGGGGGGGAAAGACATACAATGAGCAGTTCTTC
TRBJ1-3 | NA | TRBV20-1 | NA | CSARDEGSSGNTIYF | TGCAGTGCTAGAGATGAGGGGAGCTCTGGAAACACCATATATTTT
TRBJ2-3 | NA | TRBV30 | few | CAWASSGVRSDTQYF | TGTGCCTGGGCTTCGTCGGGAGTTCGTTCAGATACGCAGTATTTT
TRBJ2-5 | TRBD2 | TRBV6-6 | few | CASSPGTRGETQYF | TGTGCCAGCAGTCCCGGGACTAGGGGGGAGACCCAGTACTTC
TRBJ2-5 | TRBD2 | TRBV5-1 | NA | CASSSGLPSGEEQYF | TGCGCCAGCAGTTCCGGCCTTCCTAGCGGGGAGGAGCAGTACTTC
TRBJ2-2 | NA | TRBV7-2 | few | CASSLLRLRGHTGELFF | TGTGCCAGCAGCTTATTGCGTCTCCGGGGGCACACCGGGGAGCTGTTTTTT
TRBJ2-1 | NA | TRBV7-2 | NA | CASRSGNNEQFF | TGTGCCAGCAGGAGCGGAAACAATGAGCAGTTCTTC
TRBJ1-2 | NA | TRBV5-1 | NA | CASSFQEANYGYTF | TGCGCCAGCAGCTTTCAGGAAGCTAACTATGGCTACACCTTC
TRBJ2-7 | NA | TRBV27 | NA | CASRPGTGTREQYF | TGTGCCAGCAGACCCGGGACAGGGACTAGGGAGCAGTACTTC
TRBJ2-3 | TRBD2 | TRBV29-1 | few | CSVEGELADLTDTQYF | TGCAGCGTTGAAGGGGAACTAGCGGACCTCACAGATACGCAGTATTTT
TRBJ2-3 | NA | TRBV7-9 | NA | CASSIYSQWGTDTQYF | TGTGCCAGCAGCATATACTCTCAGTGGGGTACAGATACGCAGTATTTT
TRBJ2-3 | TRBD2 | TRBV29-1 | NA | CSGGRAGGADTQYF | TGCAGCGGTGGACGAGCGGGAGGAGCAGATACGCAGTATTTT
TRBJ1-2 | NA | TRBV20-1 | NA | CSARDPTGSYTF | TGCAGTGCTAGAGATCCGACAGGCAGCTACACCTTC
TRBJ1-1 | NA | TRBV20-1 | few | CSAKGQPNTEAFF | TGCAGTGCTAAGGGACAACCGAACACTGAAGCTTTCTTT
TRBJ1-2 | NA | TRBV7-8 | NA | CASSLNRPPANYGYTF | TGTGCCAGCAGCTTAAATCGGCCACCAGCTAACTATGGCTACACCTTC
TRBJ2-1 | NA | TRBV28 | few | CASRPTTNEQFF | TGTGCCAGCAGGCCGACAACAAATGAGCAGTTCTTC
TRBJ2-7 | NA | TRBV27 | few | CASGGTGTYEQYF | TGTGCCAGTGGGGGGACGGGGACCTACGAGCAGTACTTC
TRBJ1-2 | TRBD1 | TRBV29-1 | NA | CSVTRGQGSGYTF | TGCAGCGTGACTCGCGGACAGGGGAGCGGCTACACCTTC
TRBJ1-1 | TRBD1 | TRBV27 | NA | CASSPSTGEEYTEAFF | TGTGCCAGCAGTCCCTCGACAGGGGAAGAGTACACTGAAGCTTTCTTT
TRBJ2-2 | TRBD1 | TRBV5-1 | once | CASSLEGQPTGELFF | TGCGCCAGCAGCTTGGAGGGACAGCCCACCGGGGAGCTGTTTTTT
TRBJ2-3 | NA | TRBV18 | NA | CASSGPLSTDTQYF | TGTGCCAGCTCAGGCCCTCTAAGCACAGATACGCAGTATTTT
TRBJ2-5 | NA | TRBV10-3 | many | CATSPEGRRETQYF | TGTGCCACCTCGCCGGAGGGAAGGAGAGAGACCCAGTACTTC
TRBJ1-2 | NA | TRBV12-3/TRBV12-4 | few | CASSFSLGANYGYTF | TGTGCCAGCAGTTTTAGCCTTGGGGCTAACTATGGCTACACCTTC
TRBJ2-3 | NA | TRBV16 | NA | CASSQLEDTQYF | TGTGCCAGCAGCCAATTGGAGGATACGCAGTATTTT